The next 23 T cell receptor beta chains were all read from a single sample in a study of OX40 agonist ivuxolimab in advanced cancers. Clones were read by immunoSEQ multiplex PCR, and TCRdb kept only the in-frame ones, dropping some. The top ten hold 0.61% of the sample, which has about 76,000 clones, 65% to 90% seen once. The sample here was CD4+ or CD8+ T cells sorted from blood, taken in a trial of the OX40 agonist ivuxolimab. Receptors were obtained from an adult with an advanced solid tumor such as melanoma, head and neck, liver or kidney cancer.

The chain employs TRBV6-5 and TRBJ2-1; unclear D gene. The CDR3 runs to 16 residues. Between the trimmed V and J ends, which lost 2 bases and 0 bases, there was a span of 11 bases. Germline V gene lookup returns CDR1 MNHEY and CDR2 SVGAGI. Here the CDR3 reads CASSYRSAGSYNEQFF. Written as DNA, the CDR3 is TGTGCCAGCAGTTACCGCTCGGCTGGCTCCTACAATGAGCAGTTCTTC.

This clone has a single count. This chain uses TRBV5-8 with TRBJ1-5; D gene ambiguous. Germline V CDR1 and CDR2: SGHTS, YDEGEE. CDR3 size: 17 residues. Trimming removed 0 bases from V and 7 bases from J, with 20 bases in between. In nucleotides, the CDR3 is TGTGCCAGCAGCTTGGGGGAGAGGGCCTCCATTTTCCAGCCCCAGCATTTT. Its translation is CASSLGERASIFQPQHF.

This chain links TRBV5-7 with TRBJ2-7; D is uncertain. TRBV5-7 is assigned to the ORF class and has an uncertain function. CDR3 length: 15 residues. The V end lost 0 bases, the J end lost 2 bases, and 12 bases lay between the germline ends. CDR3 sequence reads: CASSLECILTYEQYF. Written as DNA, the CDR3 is TGTGCCAGCAGCTTGGAGTGTATACTGACCTACGAGCAGTACTTC.

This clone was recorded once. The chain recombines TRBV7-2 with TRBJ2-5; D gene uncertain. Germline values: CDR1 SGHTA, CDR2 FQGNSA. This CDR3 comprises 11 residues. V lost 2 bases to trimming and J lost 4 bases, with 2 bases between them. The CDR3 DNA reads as TGTGCCAGCAGCTTAACAGAGACCCAGTACTTC. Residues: CASSLTETQYF.

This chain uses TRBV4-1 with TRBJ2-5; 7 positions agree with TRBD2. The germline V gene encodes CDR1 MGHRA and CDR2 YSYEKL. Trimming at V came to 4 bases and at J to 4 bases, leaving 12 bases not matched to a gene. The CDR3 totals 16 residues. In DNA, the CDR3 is TGCGCCAGCAGCCGTACCAGCGGGGTAAATACAGAGACCCAGTACTTC. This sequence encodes CASSRTSGVNTETQYF.

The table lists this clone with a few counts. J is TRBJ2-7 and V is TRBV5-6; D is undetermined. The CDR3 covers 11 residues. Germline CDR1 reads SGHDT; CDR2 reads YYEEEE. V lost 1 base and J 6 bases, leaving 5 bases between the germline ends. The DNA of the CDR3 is TGTGCCAGCAGCTTGCCTTCCGAGCAGTACTTC. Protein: CASSLPSEQYF.

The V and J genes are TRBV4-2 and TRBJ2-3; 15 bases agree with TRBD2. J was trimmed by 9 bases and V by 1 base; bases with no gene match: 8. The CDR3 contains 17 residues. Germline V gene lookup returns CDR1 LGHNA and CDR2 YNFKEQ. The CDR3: CASSQGNGLAGGDTQYF. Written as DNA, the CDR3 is TGTGCCAGCAGCCAAGGGAATGGACTAGCGGGGGGGGACACGCAGTATTTT.

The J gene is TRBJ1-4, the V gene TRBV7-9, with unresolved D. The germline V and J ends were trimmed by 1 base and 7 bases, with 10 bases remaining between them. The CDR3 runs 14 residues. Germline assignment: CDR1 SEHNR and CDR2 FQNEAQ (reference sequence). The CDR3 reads CASSLGAGSEKLFF. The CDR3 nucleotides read TGTGCCAGCAGCTTAGGCGCGGGTTCTGAAAAACTGTTTTTT.

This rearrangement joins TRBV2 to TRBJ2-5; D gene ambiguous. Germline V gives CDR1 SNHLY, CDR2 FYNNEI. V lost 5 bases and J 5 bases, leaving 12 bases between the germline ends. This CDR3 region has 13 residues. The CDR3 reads CASSPDGPETQYF. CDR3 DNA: TGTGCCAGCAGTCCGGACGGCCCCGAGACCCAGTACTTC.

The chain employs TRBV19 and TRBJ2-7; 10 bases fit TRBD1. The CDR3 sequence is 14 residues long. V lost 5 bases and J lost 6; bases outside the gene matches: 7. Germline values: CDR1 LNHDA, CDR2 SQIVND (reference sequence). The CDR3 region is CASSLGQGGVEQYF. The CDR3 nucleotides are TGTGCCAGTAGTCTTGGACAGGGGGGAGTCGAGCAGTACTTC.

The CDR3 DNA reads as TGTGCCAGCAGCCGTCGGACAGGGGTTAATGAAAAACTGTTTTTT. Its protein is CASSRRTGVNEKLFF. V gene TRBV5-4 combines with J gene TRBJ1-4, with 9 bases identical to TRBD1. Looked up from germline, CDR1 is SGHNT and CDR2 is YYREEE (reference sequence). Trimming removed 4 bases from V and 4 bases from J; junction bases left unmatched: 5. CDR3 size: 15 residues. Variable domain in full (rest from reference TRBV5-4 and TRBJ1-4): ETGVTQSPTHLIKTRGQQVTLRCSSQSGHNTVSWYQQALGQGPQFIFQYYREEENGRGNFPPRFSGLQFPNYSSELNVNALELDDSALYLCASSRRTGVNEKLFFGSGTQLSVL.

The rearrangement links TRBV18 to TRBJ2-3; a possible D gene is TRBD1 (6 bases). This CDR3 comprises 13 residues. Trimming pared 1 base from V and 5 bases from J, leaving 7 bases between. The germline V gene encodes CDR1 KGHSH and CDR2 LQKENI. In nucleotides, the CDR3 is TGTGCCAGCTCACCACTCAGGGGAGATACGCAGTATTTT. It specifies CASSPLRGDTQYF.

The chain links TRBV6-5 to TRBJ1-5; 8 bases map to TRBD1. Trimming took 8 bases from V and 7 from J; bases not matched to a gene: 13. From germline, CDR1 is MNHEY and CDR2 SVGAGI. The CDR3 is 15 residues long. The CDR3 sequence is CASLQPDRGGQPQHF. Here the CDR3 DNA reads TGTGCCAGCCTGCAACCCGACAGGGGCGGACAGCCCCAGCATTTT.

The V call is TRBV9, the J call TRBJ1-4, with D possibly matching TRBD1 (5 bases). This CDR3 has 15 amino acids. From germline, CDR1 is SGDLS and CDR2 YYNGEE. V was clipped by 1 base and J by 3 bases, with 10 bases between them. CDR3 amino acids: CASSVQGRANEKLFF. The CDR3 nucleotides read TGTGCCAGCAGCGTACAGGGACGCGCTAATGAAAAACTGTTTTTT. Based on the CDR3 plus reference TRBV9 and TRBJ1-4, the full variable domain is DSGVTQTPKHLITATGQRVTLRCSPRSGDLSVYWYQQSLDQGLQFLIQYYNGEERAKGNILERFSAQQFPDLHSELNLSSLELGDSALYFCASSVQGRANEKLFFGSGTQLSVL.

This CDR3 reads CASTSRGVGAKNIQYF. Here the CDR3 DNA reads TGTGCCAGTACCTCCCGTGGGGTGGGGGCCAAAAACATTCAGTACTTC. The chain joins TRBV19 to TRBJ2-4; D ambiguous. The CDR3 extends over 16 amino acids. Deletions cut 7 bases from V and 1 base from J, with 17 bases between. CDR1 LNHDA and CDR2 SQIVND come from the germline V gene (reference sequence). The full variable domain, its missing parts supplied by reference TRBV19 and TRBJ2-4, is DGGITQSPKYLFRKEGQNVTLSCEQNLNHDAMYWYRQDPGQGLRLIYYSQIVNDFQKGDIAEGYSVSREKKESFPLTVTSAQKNPTAFYLCASTSRGVGAKNIQYFGAGTRLSVL.

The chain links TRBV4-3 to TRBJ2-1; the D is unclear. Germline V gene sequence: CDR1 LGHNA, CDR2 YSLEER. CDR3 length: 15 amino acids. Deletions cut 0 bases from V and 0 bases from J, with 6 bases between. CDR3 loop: CASSQEPSSYNEQFF. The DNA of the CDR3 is TGCGCCAGCAGCCAAGAGCCAAGCTCCTACAATGAGCAGTTCTTC.

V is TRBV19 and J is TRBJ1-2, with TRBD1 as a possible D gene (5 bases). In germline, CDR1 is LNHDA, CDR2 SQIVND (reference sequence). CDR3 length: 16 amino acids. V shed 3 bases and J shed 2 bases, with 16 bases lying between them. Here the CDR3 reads CASSMGVGELNYGYTF. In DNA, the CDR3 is TGTGCCAGTAGTATGGGGGTCGGGGAGTTAAACTATGGCTACACCTTC.

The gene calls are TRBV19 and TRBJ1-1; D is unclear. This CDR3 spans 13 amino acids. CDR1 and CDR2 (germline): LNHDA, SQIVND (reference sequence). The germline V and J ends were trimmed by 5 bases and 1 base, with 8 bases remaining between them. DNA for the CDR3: TGTGCCAGTAGTGCCCGGGGGAACACTGAAGCTTTCTTT. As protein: CASSARGNTEAFF.

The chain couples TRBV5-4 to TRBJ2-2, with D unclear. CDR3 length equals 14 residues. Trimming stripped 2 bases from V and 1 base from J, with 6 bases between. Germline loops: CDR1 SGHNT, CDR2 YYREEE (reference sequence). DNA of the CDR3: TGTGCCAGCAGCTTTAGGGAGAACACCGGGGAGCTGTTTTTT. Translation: CASSFRENTGELFF. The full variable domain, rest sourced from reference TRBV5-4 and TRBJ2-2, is ETGVTQSPTHLIKTRGQQVTLRCSSQSGHNTVSWYQQALGQGPQFIFQYYREEENGRGNFPPRFSGLQFPNYSSELNVNALELDDSALYLCASSFRENTGELFFGEGSRLTVL.

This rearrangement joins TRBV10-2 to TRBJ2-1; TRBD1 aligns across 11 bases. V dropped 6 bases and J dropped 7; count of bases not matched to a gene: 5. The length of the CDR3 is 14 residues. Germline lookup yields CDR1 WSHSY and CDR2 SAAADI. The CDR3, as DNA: TGCGCCAGCAGAGATGGGACAGGGGGGAATGAGCAGTTCTTC. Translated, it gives CASRDGTGGNEQFF.

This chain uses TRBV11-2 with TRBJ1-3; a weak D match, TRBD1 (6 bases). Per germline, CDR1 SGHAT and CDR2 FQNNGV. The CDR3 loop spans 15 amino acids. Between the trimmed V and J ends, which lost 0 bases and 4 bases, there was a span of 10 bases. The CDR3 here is CASSLEGTQGNTIYF. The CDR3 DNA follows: TGTGCCAGCAGCTTAGAGGGGACACAAGGAAACACCATATATTTT.

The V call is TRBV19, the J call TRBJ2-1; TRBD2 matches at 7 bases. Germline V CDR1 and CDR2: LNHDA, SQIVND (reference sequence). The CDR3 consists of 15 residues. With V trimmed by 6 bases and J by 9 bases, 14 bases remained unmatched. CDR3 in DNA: TGTGCCAGTAGGCTGGGGGGACTCCCGGGAGGTGAGCAGTTCTTC. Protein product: CASRLGGLPGGEQFF.

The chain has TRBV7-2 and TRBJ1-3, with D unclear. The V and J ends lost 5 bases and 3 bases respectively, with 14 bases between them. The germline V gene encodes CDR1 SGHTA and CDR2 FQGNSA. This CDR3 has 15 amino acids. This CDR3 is CASSKAEGRGNTIYF. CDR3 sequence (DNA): TGTGCCAGCAGCAAAGCGGAGGGTCGTGGAAACACCATATATTTT.